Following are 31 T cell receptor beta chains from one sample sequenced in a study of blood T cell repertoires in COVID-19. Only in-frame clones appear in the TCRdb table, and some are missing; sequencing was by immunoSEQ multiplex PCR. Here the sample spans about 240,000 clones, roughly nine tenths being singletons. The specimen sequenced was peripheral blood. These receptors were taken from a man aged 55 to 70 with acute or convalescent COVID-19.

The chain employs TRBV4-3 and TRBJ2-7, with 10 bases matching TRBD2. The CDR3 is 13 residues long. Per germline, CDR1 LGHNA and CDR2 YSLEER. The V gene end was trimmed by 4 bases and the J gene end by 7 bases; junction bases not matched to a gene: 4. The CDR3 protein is CASSPSGSREQYF. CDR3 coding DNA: TGCGCCAGCAGCCCTAGCGGGAGTCGGGAGCAGTACTTC.

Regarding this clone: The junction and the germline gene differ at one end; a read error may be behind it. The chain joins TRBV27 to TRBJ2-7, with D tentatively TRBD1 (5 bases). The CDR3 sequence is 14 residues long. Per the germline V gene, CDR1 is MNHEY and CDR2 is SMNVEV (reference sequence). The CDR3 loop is CASSLRQGSHEQYF. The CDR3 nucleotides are TGTGCCAGCAGTTTAAGGCAGGGCTCCCACGAGCAGTACTTC.

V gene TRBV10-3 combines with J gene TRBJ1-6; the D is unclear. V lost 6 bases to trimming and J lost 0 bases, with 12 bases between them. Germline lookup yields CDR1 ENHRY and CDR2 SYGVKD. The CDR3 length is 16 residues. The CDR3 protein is CAISERESSYNSPLHF. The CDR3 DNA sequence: TGTGCCATCAGCGAAAGGGAGAGCTCCTATAATTCACCCCTCCACTTT.

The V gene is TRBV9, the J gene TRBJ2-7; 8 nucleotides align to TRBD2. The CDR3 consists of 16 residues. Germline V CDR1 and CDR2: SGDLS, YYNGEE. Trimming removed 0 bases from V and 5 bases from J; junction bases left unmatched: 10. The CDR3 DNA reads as TGTGCCAGCAGCGTAGGAGTTTTAAGCGGGAGCGACGAGCAGTACTTC. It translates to CASSVGVLSGSDEQYF.

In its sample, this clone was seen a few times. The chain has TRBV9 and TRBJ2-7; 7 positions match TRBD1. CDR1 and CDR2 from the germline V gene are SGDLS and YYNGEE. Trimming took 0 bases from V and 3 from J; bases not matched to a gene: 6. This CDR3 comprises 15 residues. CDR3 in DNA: TGTGCCAGCAGCGTAGGACAGGGTGGAATCTACGAGCAGTACTTC. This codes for CASSVGQGGIYEQYF.

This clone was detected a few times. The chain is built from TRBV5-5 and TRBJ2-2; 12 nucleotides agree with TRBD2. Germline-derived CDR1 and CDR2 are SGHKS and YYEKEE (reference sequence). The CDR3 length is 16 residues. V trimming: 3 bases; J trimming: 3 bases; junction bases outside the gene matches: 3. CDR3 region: CASSYRLAGDTGELFF. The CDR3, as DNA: TGTGCCAGCAGCTACCGACTAGCGGGAGACACCGGGGAGCTGTTTTTT. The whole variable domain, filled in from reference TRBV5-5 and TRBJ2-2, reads DAGVTQSPTHLIKTRGQQVTLRCSPISGHKSVSWYQQVLGQGPQFIFQYYEKEERGRGNFPDRFSARQFPNYSSELNVNALLLGDSALYLCASSYRLAGDTGELFFGEGSRLTVL.

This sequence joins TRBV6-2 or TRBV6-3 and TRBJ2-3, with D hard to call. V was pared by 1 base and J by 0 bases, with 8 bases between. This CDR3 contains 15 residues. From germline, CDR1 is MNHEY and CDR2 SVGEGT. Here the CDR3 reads CASSYFPSSTDTQYF. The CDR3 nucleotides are TGTGCCAGCAGTTACTTTCCGTCTAGCACAGATACGCAGTATTTT.

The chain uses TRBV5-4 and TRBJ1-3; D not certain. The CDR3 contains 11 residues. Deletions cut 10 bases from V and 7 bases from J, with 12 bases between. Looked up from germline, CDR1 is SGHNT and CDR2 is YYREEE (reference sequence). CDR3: CAYERRNTIYF. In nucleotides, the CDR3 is TGTGCCTACGAGAGGAGGAACACCATATATTTT.

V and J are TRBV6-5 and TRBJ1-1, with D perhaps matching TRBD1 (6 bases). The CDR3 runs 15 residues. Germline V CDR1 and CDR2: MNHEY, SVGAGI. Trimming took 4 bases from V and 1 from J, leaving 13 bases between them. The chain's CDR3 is CASSSPRTANTEAFF. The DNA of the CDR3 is TGTGCCAGCAGTTCCCCGAGGACAGCGAACACTGAAGCTTTCTTT.

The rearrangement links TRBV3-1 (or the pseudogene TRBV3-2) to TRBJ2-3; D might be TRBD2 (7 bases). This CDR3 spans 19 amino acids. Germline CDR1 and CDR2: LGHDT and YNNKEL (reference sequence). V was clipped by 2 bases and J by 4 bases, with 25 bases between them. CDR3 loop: CASSQKMSVGGREADTQYF. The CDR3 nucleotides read TGTGCCAGCAGCCAAAAGATGTCTGTCGGGGGGCGCGAGGCAGATACGCAGTATTTT.

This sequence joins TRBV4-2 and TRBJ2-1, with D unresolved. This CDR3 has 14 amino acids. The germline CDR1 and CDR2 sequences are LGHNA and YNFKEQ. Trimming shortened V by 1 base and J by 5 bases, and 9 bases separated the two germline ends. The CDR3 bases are TGTGCCAGCAGCCAAGTGGGCCTACACAATGAGCAGTTCTTC. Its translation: CASSQVGLHNEQFF.

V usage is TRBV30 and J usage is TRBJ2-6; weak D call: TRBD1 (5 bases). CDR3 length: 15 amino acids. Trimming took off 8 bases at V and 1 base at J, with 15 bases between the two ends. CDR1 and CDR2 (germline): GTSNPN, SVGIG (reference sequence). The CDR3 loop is CAGARGASGANVLTF. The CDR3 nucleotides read TGTGCCGGGGCCCGTGGGGCATCTGGGGCCAACGTCCTGACTTTC.

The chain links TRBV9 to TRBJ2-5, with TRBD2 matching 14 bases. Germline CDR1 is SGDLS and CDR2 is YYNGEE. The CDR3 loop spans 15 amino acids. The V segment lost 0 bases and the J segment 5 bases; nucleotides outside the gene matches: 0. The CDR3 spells CASSVGLAGGETQYF. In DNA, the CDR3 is TGTGCCAGCAGCGTAGGACTAGCGGGAGGGGAGACCCAGTACTTC.

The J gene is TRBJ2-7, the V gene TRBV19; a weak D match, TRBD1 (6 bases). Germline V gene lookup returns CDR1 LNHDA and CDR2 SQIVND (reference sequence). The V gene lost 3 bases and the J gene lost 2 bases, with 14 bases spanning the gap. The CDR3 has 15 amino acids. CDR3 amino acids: CASSMATGPPYEQYF. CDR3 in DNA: TGTGCCAGTAGTATGGCCACAGGGCCCCCCTACGAGCAGTACTTC.

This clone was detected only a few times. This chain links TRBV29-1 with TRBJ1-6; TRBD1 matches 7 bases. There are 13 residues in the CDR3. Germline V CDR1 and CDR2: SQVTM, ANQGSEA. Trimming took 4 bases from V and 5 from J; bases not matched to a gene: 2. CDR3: CSVGTGDNSPLHF. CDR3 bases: TGCAGCGTTGGAACAGGGGATAATTCACCCCTCCACTTT.

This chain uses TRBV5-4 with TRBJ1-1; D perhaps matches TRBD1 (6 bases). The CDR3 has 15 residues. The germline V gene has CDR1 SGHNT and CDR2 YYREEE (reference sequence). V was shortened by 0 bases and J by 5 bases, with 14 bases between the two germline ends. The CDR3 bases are TGTGCCAGCAGCTTGGCCGCTACAGGGCAAACTGAAGCTTTCTTT. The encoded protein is CASSLAATGQTEAFF.

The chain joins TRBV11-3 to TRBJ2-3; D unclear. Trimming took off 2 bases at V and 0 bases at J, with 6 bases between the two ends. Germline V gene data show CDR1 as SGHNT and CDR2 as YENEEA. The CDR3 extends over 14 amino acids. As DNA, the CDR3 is TGTGCCAGCAGCTTATACGGGAGCACAGATACGCAGTATTTT. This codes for CASSLYGSTDTQYF.

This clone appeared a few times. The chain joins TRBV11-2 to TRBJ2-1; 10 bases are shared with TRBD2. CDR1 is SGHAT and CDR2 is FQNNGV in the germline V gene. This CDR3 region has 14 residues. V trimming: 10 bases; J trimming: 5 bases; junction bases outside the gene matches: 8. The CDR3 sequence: CATSLAGVNNEQFF. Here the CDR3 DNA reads TGTGCCACTTCCCTAGCGGGAGTTAACAATGAGCAGTTCTTC.

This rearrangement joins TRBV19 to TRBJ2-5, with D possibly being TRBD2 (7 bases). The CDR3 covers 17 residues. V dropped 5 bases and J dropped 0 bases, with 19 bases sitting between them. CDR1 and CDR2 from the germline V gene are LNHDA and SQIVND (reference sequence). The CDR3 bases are TGTGCCAGTAGTCGTGCCCAGGGAGGGGGGTACCAAGAGACCCAGTACTTC. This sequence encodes CASSRAQGGGYQETQYF.

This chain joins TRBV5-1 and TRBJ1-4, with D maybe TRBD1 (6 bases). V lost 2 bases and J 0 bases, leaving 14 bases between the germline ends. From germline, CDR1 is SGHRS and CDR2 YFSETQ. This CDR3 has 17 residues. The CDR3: CASSFKGQMTTNEKLFF. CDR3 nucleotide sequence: TGCGCCAGCAGCTTCAAAGGACAGATGACAACTAATGAAAAACTGTTTTTT.

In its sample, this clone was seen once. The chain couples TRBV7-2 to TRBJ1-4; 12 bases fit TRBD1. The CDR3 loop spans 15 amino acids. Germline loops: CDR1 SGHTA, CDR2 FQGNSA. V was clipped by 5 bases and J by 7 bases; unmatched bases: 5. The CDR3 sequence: CASSNRDRGREKLFF. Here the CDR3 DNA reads TGTGCCAGCAGCAACCGGGACAGGGGGCGTGAAAAACTGTTTTTT.

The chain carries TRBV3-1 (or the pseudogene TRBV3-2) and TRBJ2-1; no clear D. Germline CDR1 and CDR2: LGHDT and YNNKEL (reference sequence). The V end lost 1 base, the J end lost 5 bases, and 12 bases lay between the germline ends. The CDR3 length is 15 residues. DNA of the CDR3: TGTGCCAGCAGCCAAGGGGCCCAATCTCACAATGAGCAGTTCTTC. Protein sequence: CASSQGAQSHNEQFF.

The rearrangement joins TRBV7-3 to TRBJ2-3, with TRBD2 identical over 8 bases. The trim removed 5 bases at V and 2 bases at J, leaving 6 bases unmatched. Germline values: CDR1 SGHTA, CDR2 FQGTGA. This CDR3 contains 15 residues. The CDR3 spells CASSLSGGPTDTQYF. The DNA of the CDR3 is TGTGCCAGCAGCCTAAGCGGGGGACCCACAGATACGCAGTATTTT.

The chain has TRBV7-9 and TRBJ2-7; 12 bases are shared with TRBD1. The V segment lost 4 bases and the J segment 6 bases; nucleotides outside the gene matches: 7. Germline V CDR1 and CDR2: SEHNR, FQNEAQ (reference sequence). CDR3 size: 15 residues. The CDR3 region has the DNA TGTGCCAGCAGCTCCTCCGGGACAGGGGGCTCCGAGCAGTACTTC. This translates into CASSSSGTGGSEQYF. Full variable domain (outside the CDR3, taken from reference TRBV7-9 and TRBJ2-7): DTGVSQNPRHKITKRGQNVTFRCDPISEHNRLYWYRQTLGQGPEFLTYFQNEAQLEKSRLLSDRFSAERPKGSFSTLEIQRTEQGDSAMYLCASSSSGTGGSEQYFGPGTRLTVT.

In DNA form, the CDR3 reads TGTGCCAGCAGCCAGACCCCACTAGCGGTAAATGAGCAGTTCTTC. Residues: CASSQTPLAVNEQFF. This chain links TRBV3-1 (or the pseudogene TRBV3-2) with TRBJ2-1, with 8 bases matching TRBD2. Germline CDR1 is LGHDT and CDR2 is YNNKEL (reference sequence). V trimming: 3 bases; J trimming: 7 bases; junction bases outside the gene matches: 8. CDR3 size: 15 residues.

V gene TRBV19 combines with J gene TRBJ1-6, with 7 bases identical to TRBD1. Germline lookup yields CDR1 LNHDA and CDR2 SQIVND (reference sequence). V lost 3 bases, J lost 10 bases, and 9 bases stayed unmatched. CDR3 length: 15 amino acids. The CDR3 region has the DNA TGTGCCAGTAGTATCCGACAGGGAGCTGGGTCACCCCTCCACTTT. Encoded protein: CASSIRQGAGSPLHF.

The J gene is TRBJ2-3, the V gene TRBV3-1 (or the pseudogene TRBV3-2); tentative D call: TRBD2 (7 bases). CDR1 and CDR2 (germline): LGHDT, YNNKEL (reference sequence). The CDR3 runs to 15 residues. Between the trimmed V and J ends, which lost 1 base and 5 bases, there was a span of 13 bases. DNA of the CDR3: TGTGCCAGCAGCCAAGGTGGGGGGGCCGGAGATACGCAGTATTTT. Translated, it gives CASSQGGGAGDTQYF.

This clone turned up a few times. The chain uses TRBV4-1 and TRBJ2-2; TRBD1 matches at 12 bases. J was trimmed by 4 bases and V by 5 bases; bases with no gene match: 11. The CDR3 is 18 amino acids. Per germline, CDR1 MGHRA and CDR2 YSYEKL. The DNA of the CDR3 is TGCGCCAGCAGCTTCACCGGGACAGGGGGCCGGGCCACCGGGGAGCTGTTTTTT. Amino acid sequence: CASSFTGTGGRATGELFF.

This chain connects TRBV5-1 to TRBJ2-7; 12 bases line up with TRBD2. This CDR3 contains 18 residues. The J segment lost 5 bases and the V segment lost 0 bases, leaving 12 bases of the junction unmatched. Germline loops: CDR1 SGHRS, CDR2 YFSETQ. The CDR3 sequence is CASSLAILAGGPIDEQYF. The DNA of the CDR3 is TGCGCCAGCAGCTTGGCCATTCTAGCGGGAGGGCCGATCGACGAGCAGTACTTC. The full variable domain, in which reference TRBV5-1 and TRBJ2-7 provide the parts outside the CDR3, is KAGVTQTPRYLIKTRGQQVTLSCSPISGHRSVSWYQQTPGQGLQFLFEYFSETQRNKGNFPGRFSGRQFSNSRSEMNVSTLELGDSALYLCASSLAILAGGPIDEQYFGPGTRLTVT.

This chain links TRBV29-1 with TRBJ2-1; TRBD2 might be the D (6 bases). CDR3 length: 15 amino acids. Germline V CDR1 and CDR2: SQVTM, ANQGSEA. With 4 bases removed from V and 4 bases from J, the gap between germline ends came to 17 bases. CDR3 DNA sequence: TGCAGCGTTGGAATTAGCGGAGGACTTTACAATGAGCAGTTCTTC. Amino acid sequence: CSVGISGGLYNEQFF.

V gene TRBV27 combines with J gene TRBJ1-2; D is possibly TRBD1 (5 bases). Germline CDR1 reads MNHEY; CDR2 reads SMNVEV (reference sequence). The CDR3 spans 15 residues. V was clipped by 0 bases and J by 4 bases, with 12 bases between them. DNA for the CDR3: TGTGCCAGCAGTTTATCCGTGACAGCGACCTATGGCTACACCTTC. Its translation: CASSLSVTATYGYTF.